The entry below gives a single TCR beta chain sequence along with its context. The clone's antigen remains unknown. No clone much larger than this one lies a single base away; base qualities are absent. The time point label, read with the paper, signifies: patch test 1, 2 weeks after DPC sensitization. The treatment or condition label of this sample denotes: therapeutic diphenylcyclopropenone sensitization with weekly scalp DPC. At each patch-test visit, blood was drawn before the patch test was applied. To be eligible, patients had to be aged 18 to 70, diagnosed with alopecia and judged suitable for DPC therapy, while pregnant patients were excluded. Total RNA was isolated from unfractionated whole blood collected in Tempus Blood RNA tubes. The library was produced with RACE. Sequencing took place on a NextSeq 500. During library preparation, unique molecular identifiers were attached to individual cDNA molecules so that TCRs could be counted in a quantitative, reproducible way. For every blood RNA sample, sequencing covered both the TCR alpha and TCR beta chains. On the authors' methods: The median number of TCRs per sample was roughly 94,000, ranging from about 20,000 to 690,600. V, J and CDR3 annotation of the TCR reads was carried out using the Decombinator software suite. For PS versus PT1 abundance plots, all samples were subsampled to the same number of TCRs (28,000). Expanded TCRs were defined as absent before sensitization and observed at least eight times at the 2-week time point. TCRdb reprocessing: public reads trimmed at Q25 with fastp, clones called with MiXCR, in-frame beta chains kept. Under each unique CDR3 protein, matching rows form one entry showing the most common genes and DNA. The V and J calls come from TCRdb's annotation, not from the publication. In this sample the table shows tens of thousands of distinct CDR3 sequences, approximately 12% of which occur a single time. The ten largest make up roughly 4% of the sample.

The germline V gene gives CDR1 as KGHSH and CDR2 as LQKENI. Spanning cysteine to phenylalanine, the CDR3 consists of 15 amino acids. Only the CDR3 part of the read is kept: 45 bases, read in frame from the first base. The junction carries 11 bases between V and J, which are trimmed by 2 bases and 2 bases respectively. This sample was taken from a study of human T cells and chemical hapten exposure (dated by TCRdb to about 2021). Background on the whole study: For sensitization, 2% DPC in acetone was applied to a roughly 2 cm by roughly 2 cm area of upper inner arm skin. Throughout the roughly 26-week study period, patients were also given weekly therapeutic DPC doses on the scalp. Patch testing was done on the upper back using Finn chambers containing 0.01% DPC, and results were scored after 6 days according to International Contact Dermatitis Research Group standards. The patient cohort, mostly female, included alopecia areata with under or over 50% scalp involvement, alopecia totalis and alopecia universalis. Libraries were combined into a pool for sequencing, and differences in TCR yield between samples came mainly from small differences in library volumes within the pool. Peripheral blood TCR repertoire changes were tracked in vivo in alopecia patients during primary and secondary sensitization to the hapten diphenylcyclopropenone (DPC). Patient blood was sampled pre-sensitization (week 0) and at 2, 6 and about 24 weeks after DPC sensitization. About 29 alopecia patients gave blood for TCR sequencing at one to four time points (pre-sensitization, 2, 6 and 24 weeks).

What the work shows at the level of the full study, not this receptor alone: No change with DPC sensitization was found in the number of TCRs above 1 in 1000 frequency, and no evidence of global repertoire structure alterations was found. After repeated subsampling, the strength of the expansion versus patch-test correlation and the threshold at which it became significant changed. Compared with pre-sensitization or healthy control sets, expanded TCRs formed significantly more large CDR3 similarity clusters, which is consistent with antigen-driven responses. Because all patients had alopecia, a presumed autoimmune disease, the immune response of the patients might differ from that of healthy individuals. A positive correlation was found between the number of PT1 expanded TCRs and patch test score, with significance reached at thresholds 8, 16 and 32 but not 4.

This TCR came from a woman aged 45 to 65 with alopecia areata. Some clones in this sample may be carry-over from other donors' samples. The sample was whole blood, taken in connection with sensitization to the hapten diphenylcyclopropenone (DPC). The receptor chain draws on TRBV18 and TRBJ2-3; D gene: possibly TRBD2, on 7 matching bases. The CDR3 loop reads CASSPRGGLTDTQYF. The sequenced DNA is TGTGCCAGCTCACCAAGGGGGGGCCTCACAGATACGCAGTATTTT.